These 30 T cell receptor beta chains originate from one sample sequenced in a study of cytomegalovirus exposure and HLA in healthy donors. This table comes from immunoSEQ multiplex PCR, and its TCRdb copy is limited to in-frame clones, with some not included. The table shows roughly 150,000 clones, with approximately 89% occurring only once. The sequenced sample consisted of PBMCs. These receptors came from a man between 18 and 35 years old in good health and CMV-seronegative.

The V call is TRBV5-1, the J call TRBJ1-4; TRBD1 might be the D (6 bases). V was trimmed by 1 base and J by 6 bases, leaving 10 bases between them. Germline-derived CDR1 and CDR2 are SGHRS and YFSETQ. The CDR3 is made up of 14 amino acids. The CDR3 bases are TGCGCCAGCAGCTTGAAGGACAGTGATGAAAAACTGTTTTTT. Translating gives CASSLKDSDEKLFF. Combining the CDR3 with reference TRBV5-1 and TRBJ1-4 gives the whole variable domain KAGVTQTPRYLIKTRGQQVTLSCSPISGHRSVSWYQQTPGQGLQFLFEYFSETQRNKGNFPGRFSGRQFSNSRSEMNVSTLELGDSALYLCASSLKDSDEKLFFGSGTQLSVL.

This chain links TRBV6-5 with TRBJ1-3; D is undetermined. Germline lookup yields CDR1 MNHEY and CDR2 SVGAGI. The CDR3 covers 15 residues. V was shortened by 2 bases and J by 1 base, with 9 bases between the two germline ends. The CDR3 loop reads CASSYGSRSGNTIYF. The CDR3, as DNA: TGTGCCAGCAGTTACGGCTCCAGGTCTGGAAACACCATATATTTT.

This chain uses TRBV10-3 with TRBJ1-1; 7 bases agree with TRBD1. This CDR3 contains 14 residues. Germline lookup yields CDR1 ENHRY and CDR2 SYGVKD. V shed 0 bases and J 5 bases; nucleotides not matched to a gene: 3. The CDR3 loop is CAISESDRVTEAFF. CDR3 bases: TGTGCCATCAGTGAGTCCGACAGGGTTACTGAAGCTTTCTTT.

This chain links TRBV6-6 with TRBJ2-7; a weak D match, TRBD1 (6 bases). V lost 6 bases to trimming and J lost 1 base, with 7 bases between them. This CDR3 has 12 amino acids. Germline assignment: CDR1 MNHNY and CDR2 SVGAGI (reference sequence). The CDR3 spells CASRDSSYEQYF. DNA of the CDR3: TGTGCCAGCAGGGACAGTTCCTACGAGCAGTACTTC.

This clone has only one observation. The rearrangement uses TRBV6-5 and TRBJ2-3, with 7 bases matching TRBD1. The CDR3 has 12 amino acids. In germline, CDR1 is MNHEY, CDR2 SVGAGI. Unmatched junction bases numbered 3, after V lost 6 bases and J lost 6 bases. The CDR3 nucleotides are TGTGCCAGCAGGAGGGGGCGGGATACGCAGTATTTT. Translation: CASRRGRDTQYF.

This chain links TRBV10-2 with TRBJ2-3, with no clear D. Trimming took off 7 bases at V and 2 bases at J, with 10 bases between the two ends. The CDR3 is 13 amino acids. Germline V gives CDR1 WSHSY, CDR2 SAAADI. The CDR3 nucleotides are TGCGCCAGCAATGCGGCTATCACAGATACGCAGTATTTT. Translating it yields CASNAAITDTQYF.

The rearrangement joins TRBV21-1 to TRBJ2-7; the DNA was not used to check the table's D call, TRBD1. TRBV21-1 is given as a pseudogene. The CDR3 totals 15 residues. The CDR3 bases are TGTGCCAGCAGCAAAAGGCAACAGGGGGCGCGAGAGCAGTACGTC. It yields the protein CASSKRQQGAREQYV.

This clone was detected once. This rearrangement joins TRBV5-1 to TRBJ1-1; 7 bases are shared with TRBD1. The CDR3 has 16 residues. Per the germline V gene, CDR1 is SGHRS and CDR2 is YFSETQ. V trimming: 0 bases; J trimming: 1 base; junction bases outside the gene matches: 6. CDR3 residues: CASSLAQQGRNTEAFF. CDR3 nucleotides: TGCGCCAGCAGCTTGGCCCAACAGGGGAGGAACACTGAAGCTTTCTTT.

The chain has TRBV4-1 and TRBJ2-7; TRBD1 aligns across 11 bases. The junction had 9 bases not matched to a gene; V was cut back by 10 bases and J by 7 bases. The CDR3 is made up of 13 amino acids. Per germline, CDR1 MGHRA and CDR2 YSYEKL. This CDR3 reads CATQDRGRSEQYF. For the CDR3, the DNA is TGCGCCACCCAGGACAGGGGGCGGTCGGAGCAGTACTTC.

This chain links TRBV10-2 with TRBJ2-2; 7 bases agree with TRBD1. The ends lost 5 bases at V and 4 bases at J; junction bases unmatched: 7. Looked up from germline, CDR1 is WSHSY and CDR2 is SAAADI. The CDR3 covers 15 residues. In DNA, the CDR3 is TGCGCCAGCAGTACGACGACAGGGCCCACCGGGGAGCTGTTTTTT. It specifies CASSTTTGPTGELFF.

V usage is TRBV7-2 and J usage is TRBJ2-3, with D uncertain. CDR1 and CDR2 from the germline V gene are SGHTA and FQGNSA. V was shortened by 4 bases and J by 1 base, with 6 bases between the two germline ends. The CDR3 covers 13 residues. The CDR3 spells CASSSQGTDTQYF. In nucleotides, the CDR3 is TGTGCCAGCAGCTCGCAGGGCACAGATACGCAGTATTTT.

The chain recombines TRBV7-2 with TRBJ1-4; 8 bases align to TRBD1. The CDR3 has 13 residues. J was trimmed by 9 bases and V by 4 bases; bases with no gene match: 4. CDR1 is SGHTA and CDR2 is FQGNSA in the germline V gene. The CDR3 region is CASSSGQGKKLFF. The CDR3 coding sequence is TGTGCCAGCAGCTCCGGACAGGGAAAAAAACTGTTTTTT.

V usage is TRBV5-1 and J usage is TRBJ2-1, with D unresolved. Per germline, CDR1 SGHRS and CDR2 YFSETQ. The CDR3 length is 12 residues. Trimming shortened V by 0 bases and J by 7 bases, and 5 bases separated the two germline ends. The CDR3 DNA is TGCGCCAGCAGCTTGGACGGGAATGAGCAGTTCTTC. Protein: CASSLDGNEQFF. The full variable domain, its missing parts supplied by reference TRBV5-1 and TRBJ2-1, is KAGVTQTPRYLIKTRGQQVTLSCSPISGHRSVSWYQQTPGQGLQFLFEYFSETQRNKGNFPGRFSGRQFSNSRSEMNVSTLELGDSALYLCASSLDGNEQFFGPGTRLTVL.

The V call is TRBV11-2, the J call TRBJ1-1; no reliable D call. With 3 bases removed from V and 6 bases from J, the gap between germline ends came to 17 bases. The germline CDR1 and CDR2 sequences are SGHAT and FQNNGV. The CDR3 runs to 15 residues. CDR3 loop: CASSLSSGPASEAFF. The CDR3 DNA reads TGTGCCAGCAGCTTGAGTTCAGGTCCTGCGTCTGAAGCTTTCTTT. The whole variable domain, filled in from reference TRBV11-2 and TRBJ1-1, reads EAGVAQSPRYKIIEKRQSVAFWCNPISGHATLYWYQQILGQGPKLLIQFQNNGVVDDSQLPKDRFSAERLKGVDSTLKIQPAKLEDSAVYLCASSLSSGPASEAFFGQGTRLTVV.

The chain uses TRBV27 and TRBJ2-3; 7 positions match TRBD1. V dropped 3 bases and J dropped 2; count of bases not matched to a gene: 8. The CDR3 is 16 amino acids. The germline CDR1 and CDR2 sequences are MNHEY and SMNVEV (reference sequence). The CDR3 is CASSFISTGTTDTQYF. As DNA, the CDR3 is TGTGCCAGCAGTTTTATCTCGACAGGGACCACAGATACGCAGTATTTT.

In its sample, this clone was seen once. V gene TRBV11-2 combines with J gene TRBJ2-1; 8 bases match TRBD2. V was pared by 2 bases and J by 6 bases, with 6 bases of the junction left unmatched. CDR3 length: 15 residues. The V gene's germline CDR1 is SGHAT and CDR2 FQNNGV. CDR3 sequence: CASSLKRESSNEQFF. The DNA for the CDR3 is TGTGCCAGCAGCTTAAAGCGGGAGTCAAGCAATGAGCAGTTCTTC.

The DNA for the CDR3 is TGTGCCAGCAGACGCGACAGGGGGATTTCCTACGAGCAGTACTTC. It encodes CASRRDRGISYEQYF. V is TRBV6-7 and J is TRBJ2-7; 9 nucleotides agree with TRBD1. TRBV6-7 is an ORF for which the function is uncertain. This CDR3 region has 15 residues. Trimming removed 6 bases from V and 1 base from J; junction bases left unmatched: 7.

This rearrangement joins TRBV5-8 to TRBJ1-5, with TRBD1 identical over 11 bases. V shed 5 bases, J shed 9 bases, and the junction held 7 bases outside the gene matches. The CDR3 spans 14 residues. Germline CDR1 reads SGHTS; CDR2 reads YDEGEE. CDR3 protein: CASSRDRGVRPQHF. The DNA of the CDR3 is TGTGCCAGCAGTCGGGACAGGGGGGTAAGGCCCCAGCATTTT. Full variable domain (remainder filled in from reference TRBV5-8 and TRBJ1-5): EAGVTQSPTHLIKTRGQQATLRCSPISGHTSVYWYQQALGLGLQFLLWYDEGEERNRGNFPPRFSGRQFPNYSSELNVNALELEDSALYLCASSRDRGVRPQHFGDGTRLSIL.

The V call is TRBV4-3, the J call TRBJ2-2; maybe TRBD2 (5 bases). Between the trimmed V and J ends, which lost 4 bases and 5 bases, there was a span of 11 bases. Germline V gene data show CDR1 as LGHNA and CDR2 as YSLEER. The CDR3 loop spans 14 amino acids. CDR3 loop: CASSPPGETGELFF. The CDR3 nucleotides are TGCGCCAGCAGCCCTCCCGGGGAGACCGGGGAGCTGTTTTTT.

The chain carries TRBV2 and TRBJ1-5; a possible D gene is TRBD1 (6 bases). Trimming pared 7 bases from V and 5 bases from J, leaving 9 bases between. This CDR3 is 12 amino acids long. CDR1 and CDR2 (germline): SNHLY, FYNNEI. CDR3 in DNA: TGTGCCAGCAAAGGGGGAGATCAGCCCCAGCATTTT. Translation gives CASKGGDQPQHF.

This chain joins TRBV5-4 and TRBJ1-4, with D perhaps matching TRBD1 (5 bases). Germline V gene lookup returns CDR1 SGHNT and CDR2 YYREEE (reference sequence). Trimming pared 4 bases from V and 8 bases from J, leaving 15 bases between. This CDR3 has 14 residues. CDR3 DNA: TGTGCCAGCAGCAAAGGGGTGGTGGGCGAAAAACTGTTTTTT. Encoded protein: CASSKGVVGEKLFF.

The chain is built from TRBV29-1 and TRBJ1-2; D is undetermined. The CDR3 sequence is 15 residues long. V lost 0 bases and J lost 6, with 17 bases in between. CDR1 is SQVTM and CDR2 is ANQGSEA in the germline V gene. CDR3 nucleotide sequence: TGCAGCGTTGAAGATCGTGGCAACGATCCCAATGGCTACACCTTC. It encodes CSVEDRGNDPNGYTF.

The chain has TRBV15 and TRBJ2-3, with 9 bases identical to TRBD2. Per the germline V gene, CDR1 is LNHNV and CDR2 is YYDKDF (reference sequence). Trimming took 3 bases from V and 3 from J; bases not matched to a gene: 7. CDR3 size: 16 residues. In nucleotides, the CDR3 is TGTGCCACCAGCAGGGCCGGGACTAGCCCGACAGATACGCAGTATTTT. Translation gives CATSRAGTSPTDTQYF.

This clone has only a few counts. The chain couples TRBV19 to TRBJ2-1; tentative D call: TRBD2 (6 bases). The ends were cut back, 7 bases at V and 0 bases at J, with 7 bases in the middle. The CDR3 is made up of 13 amino acids. CDR1 is LNHDA and CDR2 is SQIVND in the germline V gene (reference sequence). In DNA form, the CDR3 reads TGTGCCAGTACCGGGAGCTCCTACAATGAGCAGTTCTTC. Amino acid sequence: CASTGSSYNEQFF.

The rearrangement links TRBV7-9 to TRBJ1-2; the D gene is possibly TRBD1 (6 bases). This CDR3 spans 14 amino acids. The V gene lost 6 bases and the J gene lost 8 bases, with 19 bases spanning the gap. Germline V CDR1 and CDR2: SEHNR, FQNEAQ (reference sequence). The CDR3, as DNA: TGTGCCAGCAGTCCCAACCAGGGGTATGGCGGCTACACCTTC. Residues: CASSPNQGYGGYTF.

The chain recombines TRBV2 with TRBJ2-6; maybe TRBD1 (6 bases). Germline-derived CDR1 and CDR2 are SNHLY and FYNNEI. V was pared by 5 bases and J by 2 bases, with 16 bases between. The CDR3 has 17 amino acids. The CDR3 sequence is CASSTRQGYAGANVLTF. CDR3 coding DNA: TGTGCCAGCAGTACTAGGCAGGGGTACGCTGGGGCCAACGTCCTGACTTTC. The full variable domain, its missing parts supplied by reference TRBV2 and TRBJ2-6, is EPEVTQTPSHQVTQMGQEVILRCVPISNHLYFYWYRQILGQKVEFLVSFYNNEISEKSEIFDDQFSVERPDGSNFTLKIRSTKLEDSAMYFCASSTRQGYAGANVLTFGAGSRLTVL.

The chain couples TRBV7-9 to TRBJ1-1; D remains ambiguous. This CDR3 has 13 amino acids. Germline values: CDR1 SEHNR, CDR2 FQNEAQ (reference sequence). Between the trimmed V and J ends, which lost 2 bases and 2 bases, there was a span of 6 bases. CDR3 nucleotides: TGTGCCAGCAGCTTACCCACTAACACTGAAGCTTTCTTT. Amino acid sequence: CASSLPTNTEAFF.

V gene TRBV7-3 combines with J gene TRBJ2-4, with D possibly matching TRBD1 (6 bases). CDR3 length equals 15 residues. Germline CDR1 SGHTA, CDR2 FQGTGA. Trimming removed 0 bases at V and 4 bases at J, with 10 bases between. The CDR3 DNA sequence: TGTGCCAGCAGCTTAACCGGACAGACAAAAAACATTCAGTACTTC. Its protein product is CASSLTGQTKNIQYF.

The chain couples TRBV7-2 to TRBJ1-2, with 7 bases fitting TRBD1. V dropped 4 bases and J dropped 5; count of bases not matched to a gene: 4. Per germline, CDR1 SGHTA and CDR2 FQGNSA. The CDR3 length is 13 residues. The CDR3 is CASSSDRPYGYTF. The CDR3 DNA reads TGTGCCAGCAGCTCGGACAGGCCGTATGGCTACACCTTC.

This chain connects TRBV29-1 to TRBJ1-1; 8 positions match TRBD1. Germline values: CDR1 SQVTM, CDR2 ANQGSEA. V lost 3 bases and J lost 5; bases outside the gene matches: 14. The CDR3 length is 16 residues. CDR3 DNA sequence: TGCAGCGTTGATCCGGACAACAGGGGGGGTAATACTGAAGCTTTCTTT. It translates to CSVDPDNRGGNTEAFF.